This TCR beta chain appears in the sequencing data of a study of blood T cell repertoires in COVID-19. Germline V lookup: CDR1 LGHNA, CDR2 YNFKEQ. Trimming removed 1 base from V and 0 bases from J, with 16 bases in between. The CDR3 covers 18 residues. In assigning cohorts, the study relied on participant-reported clinical history. Assay used: immunoSEQ multiplex PCR; TCRdb lists only in-frame clones, some missing. The sample holds 150,000 to 200,000 clones, about 84% seen once. This clone showed up just once. Material: PBMCs or T cells enriched from blood (not recorded which). The chain combines TRBV4-2 with TRBJ1-3, with D hard to call. The TCR comes from a man aged 45 to 65 who had recovered from COVID-19. The CDR3 DNA sequence: TGTGCCAGCAGCCAAGGACAAAACAGCCCGAGCTCTGGAAACACCATATATTTT. This sequence encodes CASSQGQNSPSSGNTIYF.